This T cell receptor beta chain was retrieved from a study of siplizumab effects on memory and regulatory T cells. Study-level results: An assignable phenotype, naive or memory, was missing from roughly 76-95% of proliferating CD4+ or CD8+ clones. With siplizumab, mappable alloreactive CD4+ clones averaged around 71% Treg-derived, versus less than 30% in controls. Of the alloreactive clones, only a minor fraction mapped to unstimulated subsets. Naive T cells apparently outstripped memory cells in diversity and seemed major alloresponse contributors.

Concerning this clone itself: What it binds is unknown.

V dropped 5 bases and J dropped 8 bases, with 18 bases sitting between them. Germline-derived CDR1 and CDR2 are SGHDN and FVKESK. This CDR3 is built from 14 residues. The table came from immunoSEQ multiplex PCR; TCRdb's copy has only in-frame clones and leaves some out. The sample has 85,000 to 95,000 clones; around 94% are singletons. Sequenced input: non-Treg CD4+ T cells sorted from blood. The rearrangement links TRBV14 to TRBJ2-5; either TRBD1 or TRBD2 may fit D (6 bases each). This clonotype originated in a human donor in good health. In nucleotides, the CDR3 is TGTGCCAGCAGCTTAGGGGGGAGCGTGGATACCCAGTACTTC. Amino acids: CASSLGGSVDTQYF.